This entry lists 9 T cell receptor beta chains sequenced from one sample in a study of T cells after posttransplantation cyclophosphamide. Sequencing was performed with immunoSEQ multiplex PCR; in TCRdb, only in-frame clones are kept and a portion is missing. Reported are roughly 42,000 clones, none seen only once; the ten largest carry around 4.5%. Sequences were obtained from PBMCs. These receptors came from a woman in her fifties or sixties in good health and a related stem cell transplant donor.

Many counts were recorded for this clone. V is TRBV18 and J is TRBJ1-2; 7 bases are a match to TRBD1. Germline V lookup: CDR1 KGHSH, CDR2 LQKENI. The CDR3 consists of 13 residues. The V and J ends lost 2 bases and 7 bases, in that order; junction bases with no gene match: 4. Here the CDR3 reads CASSPRDSSGYTF. CDR3 DNA sequence: TGTGCCAGCTCACCAAGGGACAGTAGTGGCTACACCTTC.

This clone was recorded many times. V usage is TRBV7-8 and J usage is TRBJ2-7; TRBD1 aligns across 9 bases. Germline V gene lookup returns CDR1 SGHVS and CDR2 FQNEAQ. Germline trimming cut 5 bases from V and 6 bases from J; bases unmatched to any gene: 8. CDR3 length: 14 residues. CDR3 DNA sequence: TGTGCCAGCAGCCGCCGGGACAGGGCCGGCGAGCAGTACTTC. Encoded protein: CASSRRDRAGEQYF.

This clone has at least ten counts. The rearrangement links TRBV5-6 to TRBJ1-1; the D gene is possibly TRBD1 (5 bases). Trimming left V 4 bases short and J 4 bases short, with 23 bases between. The germline CDR1 and CDR2 sequences are SGHDT and YYEEEE. The CDR3 runs to 17 residues. The CDR3 loop reads CASSISKTVGGGTEAFF. The CDR3 nucleotides read TGTGCCAGCAGCATCAGTAAGACGGTTGGGGGGGGCACTGAAGCTTTCTTT.

This clone has ten or more counts. V gene TRBV19 combines with J gene TRBJ2-3; 8 nucleotides match TRBD1. Germline CDR1 and CDR2: LNHDA and SQIVND (reference sequence). This CDR3 spans 15 amino acids. The ends lost 5 bases at V and 5 bases at J; junction bases unmatched: 9. The CDR3 sequence: CASSSYGQGQDTQYF. The CDR3, as DNA: TGTGCCAGTAGTTCTTACGGACAGGGCCAAGATACGCAGTATTTT.

This clone was counted many times. V usage is TRBV12-5 and J usage is TRBJ2-7; 7 bases map to TRBD1. CDR3 length equals 12 residues. Trimming cost V 1 base and J 7 bases; bases outside gene matches: 1. The V gene's germline CDR1 is LGHNT and CDR2 FRNRAP. This chain's CDR3 is CASGLDRGEQYF. The CDR3, as DNA: TGTGCTAGTGGTTTGGACAGGGGTGAGCAGTACTTC.

This clone was counted many times. The chain carries TRBV4-1 and TRBJ1-5; no reliable D call. Trimming took 1 base from V and 8 from J, leaving 15 bases between them. Germline V gives CDR1 MGHRA, CDR2 YSYEKL. This CDR3 has 15 amino acids. CDR3 sequence: CASSQAERSREPQHF. The CDR3 DNA reads TGCGCCAGCAGCCAAGCTGAGAGAAGTCGGGAGCCCCAGCATTTT.

This clone was detected ten times or more. This sequence joins TRBV30 and TRBJ1-1, with D unclear. Germline CDR1 and CDR2: GTSNPN and SVGIG (reference sequence). V was shortened by 0 bases and J by 2 bases, with 7 bases between the two germline ends. The CDR3 covers 13 residues. The CDR3 coding sequence is TGTGCCTGGAGTGTATATTCTAACACTGAAGCTTTCTTT. Its protein is CAWSVYSNTEAFF.

The table lists this clone with many counts. The J gene is TRBJ1-1, the V gene TRBV4-2; no definite D call. Germline V gene lookup returns CDR1 LGHNA and CDR2 YNFKEQ. V was pared by 3 bases and J by 0 bases, with 8 bases between. This CDR3 contains 14 residues. This CDR3 is CASSQPGVNTEAFF. Written as DNA, the CDR3 is TGTGCCAGCAGCCAGCCAGGTGTGAACACTGAAGCTTTCTTT.

This clone came up many times. The chain recombines TRBV6-5 with TRBJ2-1; 7 bases fit TRBD2. V dropped 5 bases and J dropped 7; count of bases not matched to a gene: 5. This CDR3 has 13 amino acids. In germline, CDR1 is MNHEY, CDR2 SVGAGI. The CDR3 here is CASSSGALNEQFF. The DNA for the CDR3 is TGTGCCAGCAGTAGCGGGGCCCTGAATGAGCAGTTCTTC.